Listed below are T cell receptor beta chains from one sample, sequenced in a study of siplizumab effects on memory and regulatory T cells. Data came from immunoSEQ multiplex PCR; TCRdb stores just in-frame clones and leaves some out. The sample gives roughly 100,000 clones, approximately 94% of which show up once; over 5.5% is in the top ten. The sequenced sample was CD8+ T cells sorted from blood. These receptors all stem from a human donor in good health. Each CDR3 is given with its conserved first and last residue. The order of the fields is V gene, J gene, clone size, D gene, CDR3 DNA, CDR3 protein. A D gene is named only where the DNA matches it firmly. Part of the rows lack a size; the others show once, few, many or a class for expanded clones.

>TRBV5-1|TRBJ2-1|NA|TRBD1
TGCGCCAGCAGGGACAGGGGGTTCGATGAGCAGTTCTTC
CASRDRGFDEQFF
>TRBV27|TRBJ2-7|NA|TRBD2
TGTGCCAGCTCTATGACTAGCCGCGTCCACGAGCAGTACTTC
CASSMTSRVHEQYF
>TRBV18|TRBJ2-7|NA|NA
TGTGCCAGCTCACTATGGGACCGGCGGCACGAGCAGTACTTC
CASSLWDRRHEQYF
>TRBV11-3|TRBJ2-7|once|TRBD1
TGTGCCAGCGGGACAGGGGTACTGGCACCCTACGAGCAGTACTTC
CASGTGVLAPYEQYF
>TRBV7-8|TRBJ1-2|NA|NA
TGTGCCAGCAGCTTAGCGCCGGGGCTCGATGGCTACACCTTC
CASSLAPGLDGYTF
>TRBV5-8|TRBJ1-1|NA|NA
TGTGCCAGCAGCTTGTATACAGGATGGGAAGCTTTCTTT
CASSLYTGWEAFF
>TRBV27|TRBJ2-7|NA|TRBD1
TGTGCCAGCGCATGGACAGGGTCGTACGAGCAGTACTTC
CASAWTGSYEQYF
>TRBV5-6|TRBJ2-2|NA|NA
TGTGCCAGCAGCTTGGCCCCTTTGGCGGGGGCAGGAACCGGGGAGCTGTTTTTT
CASSLAPLAGAGTGELFF
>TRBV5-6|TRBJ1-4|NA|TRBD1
TGTGCCAGCAGCGAGGGACAGGGAGCCTCAACTAATGAAAAACTGTTTTTT
CASSEGQGASTNEKLFF
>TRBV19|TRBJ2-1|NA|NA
TGTGCCAGTAGTAGAAGCCTCGCTACGGAGCGGTTCTTC
CASSRSLATERFF
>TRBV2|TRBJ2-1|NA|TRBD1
TGTGCCAGCAGGGGTACAGGGGCCGACTCCTACAATGAGCAGTTCTTC
CASRGTGADSYNEQFF
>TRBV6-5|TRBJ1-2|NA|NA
TGTGCCAGCAGTTACTCGAGCCCCAGGAGCTATGGCTACACCTTC
CASSYSSPRSYGYTF
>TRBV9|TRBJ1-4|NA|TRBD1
TGTGCCAGCAGCGACACCGGGACAGCGAATAATGAAAAACTGTTTTTT
CASSDTGTANNEKLFF
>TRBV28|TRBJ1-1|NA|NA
TGTGCCAGCAGTTTCCCATCGACTGAAGCTTTCTTT
CASSFPSTEAFF
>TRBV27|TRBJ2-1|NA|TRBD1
TGTGCCAGCAGTTTCCTCGGCCCAGGGGGCATTGATTCCTACAATGAGCAGTTCTTC
CASSFLGPGGIDSYNEQFF
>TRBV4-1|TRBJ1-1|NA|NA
TGCGCCAGCAGCGAAGTCCAGGAGAACACTGAAGCTTTCTTT
CASSEVQENTEAFF
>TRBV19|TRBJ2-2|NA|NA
TGTGCCAGTAGCCCCCGGGCCACCCCCTTTCCCGGGGAGCTGTTTTTT
CASSPRATPFPGELFF
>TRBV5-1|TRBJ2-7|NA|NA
TGCGCCAGCCGCGGCGGGTTGTACGAGCAGTACTTC
CASRGGLYEQYF
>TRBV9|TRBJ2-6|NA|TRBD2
TGTGCCAGCAGCGTAGGGGCAGCGGGGGGCTCTGGGGCCAACGTCCTGACTTTC
CASSVGAAGGSGANVLTF
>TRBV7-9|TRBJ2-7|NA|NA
TGTGCCAGCAGCTTAGAGGGGGGCGAGCAGTACTTC
CASSLEGGEQYF
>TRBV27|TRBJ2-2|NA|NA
TGTGCCAGCAGCCCCCGGGCAGGGGGAGGAACCGGGGAGCTGTTTTTT
CASSPRAGGGTGELFF
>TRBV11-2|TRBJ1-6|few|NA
TGTGCCAGCAGCTTAGAGTATAATTCACCCCTCCACTTT
CASSLEYNSPLHF
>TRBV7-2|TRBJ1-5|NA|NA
TGTGCCAGCAGGGCGGGACTCTTAAGCAATCAGCCCCAGCATTTT
CASRAGLLSNQPQHF
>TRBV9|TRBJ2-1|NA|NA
TGTGCCAGCAGCGCCTCTAGTGGTGAGCAGTTCTTC
CASSASSGEQFF
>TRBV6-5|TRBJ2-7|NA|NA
TGTGCCAGCAGTTACTCCGCGCCGGGGTACGAGCAGTACTTC
CASSYSAPGYEQYF
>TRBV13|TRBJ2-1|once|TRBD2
TGTGCCAGCAGCCCAGAGGCTAGCGGGAACCCCTACAATGAGCAGTTCTTC
CASSPEASGNPYNEQFF
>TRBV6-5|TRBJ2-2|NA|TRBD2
TGTGCCAGCAGTTTAGCGGGGGGGCCCACCGGGGAGCTGTTTTTT
CASSLAGGPTGELFF
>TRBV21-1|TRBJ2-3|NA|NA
TGTGCCAGCAGGAGGGACGACACAGATACGCAGTATTTT
CASRRDDTDTQYF
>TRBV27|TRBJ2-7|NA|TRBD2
TGTGCCAGCAGTGCAAGACTAGCGGGAGTCTACGAGCAGTACTTC
CASSARLAGVYEQYF
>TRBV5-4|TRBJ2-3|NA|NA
TGTGCCAGCAGCTTACAGTGGGTTGGAGATACGCAGTATTTT
CASSLQWVGDTQYF
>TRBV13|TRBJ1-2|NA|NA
TGTGCCAGCAGCCGGGACCGCAAGAACACCTTC
CASSRDRKNTF
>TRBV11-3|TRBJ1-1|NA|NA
TGTGCCAGCACCCCCTTTGACAGTAACACTGAAGCTTTCTTT
CASTPFDSNTEAFF
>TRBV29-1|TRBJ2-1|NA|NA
TGCAGCGTTGAAGGCGACTATACCTCCTACAATGAGCAGTTCTTC
CSVEGDYTSYNEQFF
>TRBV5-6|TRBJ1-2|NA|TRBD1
TGTGCCAGCAGCCCCCGGGACAGGGGGTCCCTAGCCTATGGCTACACCTTC
CASSPRDRGSLAYGYTF
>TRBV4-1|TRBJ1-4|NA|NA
TGCGCCAGCAGCCAAGATAAGGGTGCAACTAATGAAAAACTGTTTTTT
CASSQDKGATNEKLFF
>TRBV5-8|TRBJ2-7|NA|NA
TGTGCCAGCAGCCTACCACCACATAGTTCCTACGAGCAGTACTTC
CASSLPPHSSYEQYF
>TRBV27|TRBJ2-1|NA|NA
TGTGCCAGCAGTTTATTAGGCGATGAGCAGTTCTTC
CASSLLGDEQFF
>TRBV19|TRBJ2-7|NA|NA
TGTGCCAGTAGTATAGATCTAACGTGGGAGTTCTCCTACGAGCAGTACTTC
CASSIDLTWEFSYEQYF
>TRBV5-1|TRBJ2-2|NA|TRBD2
TGCGCCAGCAGCTTCCGACTAGCGGGGGAGAACACCGGGGAGCTGTTTTTT
CASSFRLAGENTGELFF
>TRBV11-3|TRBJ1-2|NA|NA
TGTGCCAGCAGCCCAGGTGGGACTATCTATGGCTACACCTTC
CASSPGGTIYGYTF